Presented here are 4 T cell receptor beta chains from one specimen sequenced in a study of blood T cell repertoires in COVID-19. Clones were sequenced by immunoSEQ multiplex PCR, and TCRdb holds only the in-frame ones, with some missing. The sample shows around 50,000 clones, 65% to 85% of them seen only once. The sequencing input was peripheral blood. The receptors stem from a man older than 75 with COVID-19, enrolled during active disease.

CDR3 protein: CASSQDAPGKNTGELFF. The CDR3, as DNA: TGCGCCAGCAGCCAAGATGCCCCCGGGAAGAACACCGGGGAGCTGTTTTTT. V gene TRBV4-3 combines with J gene TRBJ2-2, with D possibly TRBD2 on 5 matching bases. The germline CDR1 and CDR2 sequences are LGHNA and YSLEER. Trimming took off 0 bases at V and 1 base at J, with 12 bases between the two ends. The CDR3 extends over 17 amino acids.

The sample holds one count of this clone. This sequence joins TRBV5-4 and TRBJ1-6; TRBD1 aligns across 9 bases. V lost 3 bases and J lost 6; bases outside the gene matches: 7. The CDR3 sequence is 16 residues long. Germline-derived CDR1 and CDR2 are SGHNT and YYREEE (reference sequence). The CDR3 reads CASSSLRGQGNSPLHF. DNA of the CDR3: TGTGCCAGCAGCTCACTCCGGGGACAGGGTAATTCACCCCTCCACTTT.

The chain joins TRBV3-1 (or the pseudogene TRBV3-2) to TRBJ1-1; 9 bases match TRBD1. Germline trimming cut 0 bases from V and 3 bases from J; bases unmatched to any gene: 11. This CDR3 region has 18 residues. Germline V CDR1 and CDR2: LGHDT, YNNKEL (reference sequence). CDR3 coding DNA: TGTGCCAGCAGCCAAGAAGACCGGCAACAGGGGGCGTACACTGAAGCTTTCTTT. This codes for CASSQEDRQQGAYTEAFF.

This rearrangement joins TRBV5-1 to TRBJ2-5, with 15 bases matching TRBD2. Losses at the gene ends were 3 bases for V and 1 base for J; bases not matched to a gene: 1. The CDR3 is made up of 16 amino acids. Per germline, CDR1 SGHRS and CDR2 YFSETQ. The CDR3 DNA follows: TGCGCCAGCAGCTGGGGACTAGCGGGAGGCCAAGAGACCCAGTACTTC. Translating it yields CASSWGLAGGQETQYF. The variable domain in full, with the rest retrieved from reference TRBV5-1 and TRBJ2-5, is KAGVTQTPRYLIKTRGQQVTLSCSPISGHRSVSWYQQTPGQGLQFLFEYFSETQRNKGNFPGRFSGRQFSNSRSEMNVSTLELGDSALYLCASSWGLAGGQETQYFGPGTRLLVL.